These 9 T cell receptor beta chains were sequenced from one sample in a study of blood T cells in healthy people across ages. It was with a sample-barcoded 5' primer and a J-beta primer mix that a second PCR of roughly 6 to 12 cycles was run. TCRdb re-called the 5' RACE reads through MiXCR, storing one row per CDR3 protein. This table holds about 1.1 million distinct CDR3 sequences, 35% to 45% found once. Sequenced sample: blood. These receptors all stem from a man between 18 and 35 years old in good health.

V is TRBV20-1 and J is TRBJ2-3; D remains unclear. This CDR3 region has 12 residues. V shed 6 bases and J shed 2 bases, with 9 bases lying between them. From germline, CDR1 is DFQATT and CDR2 SNEGSKA (reference sequence). CDR3 amino acids: CSALEITDTQYF. The CDR3 DNA reads TGCAGTGCCCTTGAAATCACAGATACGCAGTATTTT.

This sequence joins TRBV29-1 and TRBJ1-5; D call uncertain. Germline CDR1 is SQVTM and CDR2 is ANQGSEA. This CDR3 is built from 13 residues. V dropped 5 bases and J dropped 0 bases, with 8 bases sitting between them. CDR3 region: CSVQEYSNQPQHF. The CDR3 coding sequence is TGCAGCGTTCAGGAGTATAGCAATCAGCCCCAGCATTTT.

The rearrangement uses TRBV5-1 and TRBJ2-1; D is undetermined. Trimming took 1 base from V and 10 from J, leaving 6 bases between them. Germline values: CDR1 SGHRS, CDR2 YFSETQ. This CDR3 spans 11 amino acids. The CDR3 spells CASSLHAEQFF. As DNA, the CDR3 is TGCGCCAGCAGCTTGCACGCCGAGCAGTTCTTC.

J is TRBJ2-2 and V is TRBV6-2 or TRBV6-3; no definite D call. Looked up from germline, CDR1 is MNHEY and CDR2 is SVGEGT. Trimming removed 6 bases at V and 4 bases at J, with 12 bases between. This CDR3 is 14 amino acids long. Here the CDR3 DNA reads TGTGCCAGCAGGCACGCAAGGGCCACCGGGGAGCTGTTTTTT. It yields the protein CASRHARATGELFF.

V usage is TRBV28 and J usage is TRBJ2-7, with 10 bases identical to TRBD1. Germline CDR1 reads MDHEN; CDR2 reads SYDVKM. V was pared by 8 bases and J by 7 bases, with 14 bases of the junction left unmatched. The CDR3 loop spans 15 amino acids. For the CDR3, the DNA is TGTGCCAGCCCACCCAGACAGGGGGCCAGCAATGAGCAGTACTTC. Translated, it gives CASPPRQGASNEQYF.

This clonotype was detected only a few times. The CDR3 sequence is CASSYWVAEAFF. DNA for the CDR3: TGTGCCAGCAGTTACTGGGTCGCTGAAGCTTTCTTT. V gene TRBV12-3 or TRBV12-4 combines with J gene TRBJ1-1; D uncertain. Trimming removed 4 bases at V and 6 bases at J, with 9 bases between. This CDR3 is 12 amino acids long.

A note on this clonotype: One end of the junction is discordant with germline, which a read error may explain. This chain links TRBV6-2 or TRBV6-3 with TRBJ2-1; tentative D call: TRBD1 (5 bases). This CDR3 has 15 residues. The germline CDR1 and CDR2 sequences are MNHEY and SVGEGT. The CDR3 nucleotides are TGTGCCAGCACCAGGGATGGGAACTCCCACAATGAACAGTTCTTC. It specifies CASTRDGNSHNEQFF.

This clonotype has a single count. No DNA is shown, since the ends of the CDR3 on it are uncertain; the CDR3 is the one TCRdb lists. The rearrangement uses TRBV21-1 and TRBJ2-1; the table's TRBD2 call for D was not verified on the DNA. TRBV21-1 is shown as a pseudogene. The CDR3 is 20 residues long, counting both termini. The CDR3: CASSKIYSCGGASFCNEQFF.

The chain carries TRBV27 and TRBJ2-1; TRBD1 agrees at 9 bases. The end of the DNA aligns better with TRBJ2-7, so the J call may be wrong. The V gene's germline CDR1 is MNHEY and CDR2 SMNVEV (reference sequence). CDR3 length: 17 amino acids. CDR3 sequence reads: CASSLWGAGQGYNEQYF. The CDR3 DNA is TGTGCCAGCAGTTTATGGGGTGCGGGACAGGGCTACAATGAGCAGTACTTC.